This is a list of T cell receptor beta chains from one sample in a study of T cell responses to AZD1222 COVID-19 vaccine. Assay used: immunoSEQ multiplex PCR; TCRdb lists only in-frame clones, some missing. The data contain about 69,000 clones, approximately 90% of them seen just once; the ten biggest clones take up about 2.4%. The specimen was peripheral blood, collected on day 0 of AZD1222 vaccination. All receptors come from an adult in good health. CDR3s include the opening cysteine and the closing phenylalanine or tryptophan. The D gene is left open where the match is weak. The size entry is marked missing in some rows and otherwise reads once, few, many or a size class.

size	V	J	D	CDR3	DNA
-	TRBV5-1	TRBJ2-7	TRBD1	CASSQTGGAYEQYF	TGCGCCAGCAGTCAGACAGGGGGCGCCTACGAGCAGTACTTC
-	TRBV6-5	TRBJ1-2	TRBD1	CASSSGQGDTF	TGTGCCAGCAGTTCAGGACAGGGAGACACCTTC
-	TRBV5-4	TRBJ2-1	TRBD2	CASSLGAGRRNEQFF	TGTGCCAGCAGCTTGGGAGCGGGGAGAAGGAATGAGCAGTTCTTC
-	TRBV11-3	TRBJ1-5	-	CASSRLWCNQPQHF	TGTGCCAGCAGCCGTTTGTGGTGCAATCAGCCCCAGCATTTT
once	TRBV4-2	TRBJ2-1	TRBD2	CASSQISGRASEQFF	TGTGCCAGCAGCCAAATTAGCGGGAGGGCGAGTGAGCAGTTCTTC
-	TRBV7-3	TRBJ2-2	TRBD1	CASRAQTGTGELFF	TGTGCCAGCAGAGCCCAGACAGGGACCGGGGAGCTGTTTTTT
-	TRBV12-3/TRBV12-4	TRBJ1-1	TRBD1	CASSPGQTDEAFF	TGTGCCAGCAGTCCGGGACAGACGGACGAAGCTTTCTTT
-	TRBV28	TRBJ2-1	TRBD2	CASSLLSGSRDEQFF	TGTGCCAGCAGTTTATTGAGCGGGAGTCGGGATGAGCAGTTCTTC
few	TRBV6-5	TRBJ1-1	-	CASRPLTGSSTEAFF	TGTGCCAGCAGACCTCTGACCGGGTCGAGCACTGAAGCTTTCTTT
-	TRBV21-1	TRBJ1-1	-	CASSKFFQGASMNTEAFF	TGTGCCAGCAGCAAATTTTTCCAGGGGGCGAGTATGAACACTGAAGCTTTCTTT
-	TRBV13	TRBJ1-3	-	CASSSLEGTLGNTIYF	TGTGCCAGCAGCTCCCTGGAAGGGACGTTGGGAAACACCATATATTTT
-	TRBV30	TRBJ2-3	-	CAWSVQGGTDTQYF	TGTGCCTGGAGTGTACAGGGGGGGACAGATACGCAGTATTTT
-	TRBV2	TRBJ2-7	-	CASSEEGISSYEQYF	TGTGCCAGCAGTGAAGAGGGGATTAGCTCCTACGAGCAGTACTTC
-	TRBV28	TRBJ1-2	-	CASSLTQAVGSYGYTF	TGTGCCAGCAGCCTTACACAGGCCGTCGGTTCCTATGGCTACACCTTC
-	TRBV28	TRBJ2-7	TRBD2	CASSLFHFSGGSPLNEQYF	TGTGCCAGCAGTTTATTCCATTTTAGCGGGGGGTCGCCTTTGAACGAGCAGTACTTC
-	TRBV2	TRBJ2-6	-	CASSEMTPGSGANVLTF	TGTGCCAGCAGTGAAATGACCCCAGGGTCTGGGGCCAACGTCCTGACTTTC
few	TRBV28	TRBJ1-2	-	CASSQSYGYTF	TGTGCCAGCAGTCAGTCCTATGGCTACACCTTC
-	TRBV27	TRBJ1-1	-	CASSLSRNTEAFF	TGTGCCAGCAGTTTGTCCAGGAACACTGAAGCTTTCTTT
-	TRBV28	TRBJ1-4	-	CASSFVGDGEKLFF	TGTGCCAGCAGTTTTGTGGGGGATGGGGAAAAACTGTTTTTT
-	TRBV3-1/TRBV3-2	TRBJ2-5	TRBD2	CASSQDETSSQETQYF	TGTGCCAGCAGCCAAGATGAGACTAGCTCCCAAGAGACCCAGTACTTC
-	TRBV2	TRBJ2-3	TRBD2	CASTAGGPRTDTQYF	TGTGCCAGCACCGCGGGGGGGCCTCGTACAGATACGCAGTATTTT
-	TRBV7-3	TRBJ2-1	-	CASSFIGGNEQFF	TGTGCCAGCAGCTTTATAGGGGGCAATGAGCAGTTCTTC
-	TRBV7-2	TRBJ2-3	TRBD2	CASSRGLAADTQYF	TGTGCCAGCAGCCGTGGACTAGCGGCAGATACGCAGTATTTT
-	TRBV7-9	TRBJ1-2	TRBD1	CASSSPDRANYGYTF	TGTGCCAGCAGCTCGCCAGACAGGGCCAACTATGGCTACACCTTC
-	TRBV28	TRBJ1-2	-	CASSLADIYGYTF	TGTGCCAGCAGTTTGGCGGACATTTATGGCTACACCTTC
-	TRBV10-3	TRBJ1-2	-	CAIRGSSADYGYTF	TGTGCCATCAGGGGGAGTAGTGCGGACTATGGCTACACCTTC
-	TRBV4-3	TRBJ2-7	-	CASSQEGEASSYEQYF	TGCGCCAGCAGCCAAGAAGGAGAAGCGAGCTCCTACGAGCAGTACTTC
few	TRBV7-3	TRBJ2-1	TRBD2	CASSLLGLASNEQFF	TGTGCCAGCAGCTTACTAGGACTAGCTTCCAATGAGCAGTTCTTC
-	TRBV4-1	TRBJ1-4	-	CASSQEGVANEKLFF	TGCGCCAGCAGCCAAGAGGGGGTGGCTAATGAAAAACTGTTTTTT
-	TRBV9	TRBJ2-7	TRBD2	CASGRLAGGYEQYF	TGTGCCAGCGGCAGGCTAGCGGGAGGCTACGAGCAGTACTTC
-	TRBV4-2	TRBJ2-7	-	CASSQEISRYEQYF	TGTGCCAGCAGCCAAGAGATTAGCCGGTACGAGCAGTACTTC
-	TRBV9	TRBJ1-2	TRBD1	CASSVEGQGALGYTF	TGTGCCAGCAGCGTGGAGGGACAGGGGGCCCTCGGCTACACCTTC
-	TRBV7-2	TRBJ2-7	-	CASSAGLINEQYF	TGTGCCAGCAGCGCCGGACTAATTAACGAGCAGTACTTC
-	TRBV3-1/TRBV3-2	TRBJ2-2	-	CASSLRGELFF	TGTGCCAGCAGCCTACGCGGGGAGCTGTTTTTT
-	TRBV27	TRBJ1-3	-	CASHKQGIGNTIYF	TGTGCCAGCCATAAACAAGGGATTGGAAACACCATATATTTT
-	TRBV19	TRBJ2-1	-	CASSMRTAYNEQFF	TGTGCCAGTAGTATGAGAACCGCCTACAATGAGCAGTTCTTC
-	TRBV20-1	TRBJ2-5	-	CSARDGGTQYF	TGCAGTGCTAGGGACGGGGGGACCCAGTACTTC
-	TRBV7-2	TRBJ1-6	-	CASSLVPGSGSPLHF	TGTGCCAGCAGCTTAGTTCCGGGGAGCGGTTCACCCCTCCACTTT
-	TRBV28	TRBJ2-1	-	CASSLGQYNEQFF	TGTGCCAGCAGTTTAGGACAATACAATGAGCAGTTCTTC
once	TRBV13	TRBJ2-5	-	CASSLGGERETQYF	TGTGCCAGCAGCTTAGGTGGGGAGAGAGAGACCCAGTACTTC
-	TRBV19	TRBJ1-3	-	CASSITTGYVGNTIYF	TGTGCCAGTAGTATTACTACAGGGTACGTCGGAAACACCATATATTTT
-	TRBV4-2	TRBJ1-1	-	CASSQDRRSTGWVTEAFF	TGTGCCAGCAGCCAAGATCGGAGGAGTACAGGGTGGGTCACTGAAGCTTTCTTT
-	TRBV30	TRBJ2-7	-	CAWAFPPSSYEQYF	TGTGCCTGGGCGTTCCCCCCGAGCTCCTACGAGCAGTACTTC
-	TRBV13	TRBJ2-1	-	CASSLVGGASSEQFF	TGTGCCAGCAGCTTAGTGGGGGGGGCCTCCTCTGAGCAGTTCTTC